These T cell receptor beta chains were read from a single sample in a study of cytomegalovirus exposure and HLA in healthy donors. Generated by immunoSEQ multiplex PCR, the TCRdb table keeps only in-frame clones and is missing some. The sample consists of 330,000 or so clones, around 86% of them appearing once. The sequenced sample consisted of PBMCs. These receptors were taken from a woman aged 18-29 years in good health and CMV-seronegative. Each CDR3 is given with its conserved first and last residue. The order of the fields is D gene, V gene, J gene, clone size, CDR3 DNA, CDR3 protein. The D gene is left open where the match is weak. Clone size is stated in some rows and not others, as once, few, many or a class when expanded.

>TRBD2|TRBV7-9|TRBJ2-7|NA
TGTGCCAGCAGCTTAGTACGCCTAGCGGGAGGACTGTTTTACGAGCAGTACTTC
CASSLVRLAGGLFYEQYF
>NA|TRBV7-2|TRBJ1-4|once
TGTGCCAGCAGCTTAAGTACGGGAGAAAAACTGTTTTTT
CASSLSTGEKLFF
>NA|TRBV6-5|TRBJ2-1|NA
TGTGCCAGCGGGGAAGGAGGGCTGGGGCAGTTCTTC
CASGEGGLGQFF
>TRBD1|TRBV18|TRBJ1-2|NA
TGTGCCAGCTCCCACTCAGGGGGCGATGGCTACACCTTC
CASSHSGGDGYTF
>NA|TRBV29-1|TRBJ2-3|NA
TGCAGCGCCCGGTGGGATACGCAGTATTTT
CSARWDTQYF
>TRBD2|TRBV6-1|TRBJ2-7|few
TGTGCCAGCAGTGCCGGGACGGGAGGAGGGTCCTACGAGCAGTACTTC
CASSAGTGGGSYEQYF
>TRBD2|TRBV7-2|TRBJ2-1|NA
TGTGCCAGCAGCTTAGTCTCGGGAGGATTGTACAATGAGCAGTTCTTC
CASSLVSGGLYNEQFF
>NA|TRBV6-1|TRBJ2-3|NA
TGTGCCAGCAGTGAGAGAAGAGGGGATACGCAGTATTTT
CASSERRGDTQYF
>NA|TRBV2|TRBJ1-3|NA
TGTGCCAGCAGTGAAGGTGTCGGAGACTCTGGAAACACCATATATTTT
CASSEGVGDSGNTIYF
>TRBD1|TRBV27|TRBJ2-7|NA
TGTGCCAGCAGTTTCCGGGACAGAAACTACGAGCAGTACTTC
CASSFRDRNYEQYF
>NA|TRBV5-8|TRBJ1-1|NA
TGTGCCAGCAGCTTGTTCGTCCCTGAAGCTTTCTTT
CASSLFVPEAFF
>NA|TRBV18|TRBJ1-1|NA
TGTGCCAGCTCACCTACAGGGATGAACACTGAAGCTTTCTTT
CASSPTGMNTEAFF
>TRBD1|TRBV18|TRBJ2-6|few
TGTGCCAGCTCACCAATCCAGGGGGCGCAAGGGGCCAACGTCCTGACTTTC
CASSPIQGAQGANVLTF
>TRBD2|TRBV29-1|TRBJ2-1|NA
TGCAGCGTTGTTAACGCGGCTAGCGGAAAGTACAATGAGCAGTTCTTC
CSVVNAASGKYNEQFF
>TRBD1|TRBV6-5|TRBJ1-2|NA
TGTGCCAGCAGTGAAGACAGGGCCTGGGGGGACTACACCTTC
CASSEDRAWGDYTF
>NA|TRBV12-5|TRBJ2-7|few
TGTGCTAGTGGTTTGGGGGGCGGCTTATGCTACGAGCAGTACTTC
CASGLGGGLCYEQYF
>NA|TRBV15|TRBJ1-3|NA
TGTGCCACCAGTTGGGGGGATGGAAACACCATATATTTT
CATSWGDGNTIYF
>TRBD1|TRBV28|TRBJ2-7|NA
TGTGCCAGCAGGCCACAGGGGGCTAAGATCTACGAGCAGTACTTC
CASRPQGAKIYEQYF
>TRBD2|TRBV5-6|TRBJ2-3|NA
TGTGCCAGCAGCTTTACCCCGACTAGCGGGAGCACAGATACGCAGTATTTT
CASSFTPTSGSTDTQYF
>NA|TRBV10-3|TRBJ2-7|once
TGTGCCATCTTTAACAGGGTTTCCTACGAGCAGTACTTC
CAIFNRVSYEQYF
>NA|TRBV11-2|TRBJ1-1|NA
TGTGCCAGCAACCAGTTGCGGGGGGTTAGAACTGAAGCTTTCTTT
CASNQLRGVRTEAFF
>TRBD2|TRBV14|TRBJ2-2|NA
TGTGCCAGCAGCCAAGAAAGGACTAGCGGGAGAATCGGGGAGCTGTTTTTT
CASSQERTSGRIGELFF
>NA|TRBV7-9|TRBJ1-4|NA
TGTGCCAGCACCATAGGGGGTTATAATGAAAAACTGTTTTTT
CASTIGGYNEKLFF
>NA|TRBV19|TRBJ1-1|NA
TGTGCCAGTAGGGAACCCGGACAGTCGAACACTGAAGCTTTCTTT
CASREPGQSNTEAFF
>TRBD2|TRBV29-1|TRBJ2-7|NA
TGCAGCGTTGCCCCATTGTCCCTGGGACTAGACTCGTCCGAGCAGTACTTC
CSVAPLSLGLDSSEQYF